This paragraph reports one T cell receptor (beta chain). Antigen: not known. V lost 6 bases and J 3 bases, leaving 18 bases between the germline ends. Germline V gives CDR1 MNHEY, CDR2 SMNVEV (reference sequence). The CDR3 sequence is 16 residues long. This sample was included in a study of shared clonotypes between healthy human individuals. Study-level points and caveats: Rarefaction demonstrated incomplete sorted-subset sequencing despite large depth. The study found roughly 5% of naive CD4 clonotypes shared across several donors.

Clones were read by immunoSEQ multiplex PCR, and TCRdb kept only the in-frame ones, dropping some. Here the sample spans approximately 2.4 million clones, approximately 95% being singletons. All of the donors resided in Nashville, Tennessee, and each was a Caucasian adult. A CD45RA+ naive subset and a CD45RA-negative memory subset were split from CD4+ cells. Material for sequencing was naive CD4+ T cells sorted from blood. Sample subset: CD45RA+ positively selected. The clonotype comes from a man between 18 and 35 years old in good health. This chain joins TRBV27 and TRBJ2-1; no clear D. The CDR3 loop is CASSPPHRFYYNEQFF. DNA of the CDR3: TGTGCCAGCAGCCCCCCCCATCGGTTTTACTACAATGAGCAGTTCTTC.